The TCR beta chain under discussion was sequenced for a study of a mutant IDH1 vaccine in newly diagnosed glioma. Study at large: Mean patient age was about 40 years; 62.5% were male and about 40% female.

The time point is: baseline, week 1 (first vaccination visit). Treatment specified: pre-vaccination baseline after standard-of-care therapy. TCRdb keeps only in-frame clones here, not all; method: immunoSEQ multiplex PCR. This table holds around 53,000 clones, about nine tenths found once. This CDR3 has 15 amino acids. V lost 6 bases to trimming and J lost 3 bases; unmatched junction nucleotides: 7. CDR1 is SGHRS, CDR2 YFSETQ, per germline. This clonotype originated in a man aged 35 to 55 with glioma. The chain recombines TRBV5-1 with TRBJ1-5; 9 nucleotides agree with TRBD1. Sequencing used PBMCs, obtained from a glioma patient treated with radiotherapy, temozolomide or both. CDR3 bases: TGCGCCAGCAAACGGGGGACAGGGAACAATCAGCCCCAGCATTTT. This gives the protein CASKRGTGNNQPQHF. The full variable domain, in which reference TRBV5-1 and TRBJ1-5 provide the parts outside the CDR3, is KAGVTQTPRYLIKTRGQQVTLSCSPISGHRSVSWYQQTPGQGLQFLFEYFSETQRNKGNFPGRFSGRQFSNSRSEMNVSTLELGDSALYLCASKRGTGNNQPQHFGDGTRLSIL.